The sequence of this T cell receptor (beta chain) was determined in a study of response to subunit inactivated influenza vaccine. V gave up 7 bases and J gave up 5 bases; unmatched junction bases: 8. The germline V gene has CDR1 SEHNR and CDR2 FQNEAQ (reference sequence). This CDR3 spans 13 amino acids. TCRdb re-derived calls from the RT-PCR reads in MiXCR, one entry per CDR3 protein. The sample has approximately 680,000 distinct CDR3 sequences; approximately 15% are singletons. This rearrangement joins TRBV7-9 to TRBJ2-7; 7 bases are shared with TRBD1. The input for sequencing was PBMCs from blood, taken roughly 12 days after vaccination. The sequence derives from a man aged 45-65 years who received an inactivated influenza vaccine. The CDR3 region has the DNA TGTGCCAGCAATAGGGGACAGTTAGACGAGCAGTACTTC. As protein: CASNRGQLDEQYF.